This record looks at one TCR beta chain sequence and its context. The target antigen is unknown. It was template switching that added a universal primer site, and there were unique molecular identifiers on the cDNA. TCRdb re-analysed the 5' RACE reads in MiXCR, keeping a single row per CDR3 protein. The sample includes 700,000 or so distinct CDR3 sequences, more than 6.5% seen only once; the top ten take more than 0.75%. This record comes from a study of identical twins. Notes on the study in general: Model-predicted out-of-frame TCR alpha sharing fell below observed values in monozygotic twins.

Germline-derived CDR1 and CDR2 are SNHLY and FYNNEI. Trimming removed 2 bases from V and 8 bases from J, with 14 bases in between. The CDR3 runs 14 residues. In addition, the sample was reused for a study of yellow fever vaccine responses in identical twins.

Sequenced: PBMCs. J is TRBJ2-3 and V is TRBV2; D perhaps matches TRBD2 (7 bases). The clonotype comes from a woman aged 18 to 35 in good health. CDR3 loop: CASSEYQGGGTQYF. CDR3 in DNA: TGTGCCAGCAGTGAATACCAGGGAGGGGGTACGCAGTATTTT.